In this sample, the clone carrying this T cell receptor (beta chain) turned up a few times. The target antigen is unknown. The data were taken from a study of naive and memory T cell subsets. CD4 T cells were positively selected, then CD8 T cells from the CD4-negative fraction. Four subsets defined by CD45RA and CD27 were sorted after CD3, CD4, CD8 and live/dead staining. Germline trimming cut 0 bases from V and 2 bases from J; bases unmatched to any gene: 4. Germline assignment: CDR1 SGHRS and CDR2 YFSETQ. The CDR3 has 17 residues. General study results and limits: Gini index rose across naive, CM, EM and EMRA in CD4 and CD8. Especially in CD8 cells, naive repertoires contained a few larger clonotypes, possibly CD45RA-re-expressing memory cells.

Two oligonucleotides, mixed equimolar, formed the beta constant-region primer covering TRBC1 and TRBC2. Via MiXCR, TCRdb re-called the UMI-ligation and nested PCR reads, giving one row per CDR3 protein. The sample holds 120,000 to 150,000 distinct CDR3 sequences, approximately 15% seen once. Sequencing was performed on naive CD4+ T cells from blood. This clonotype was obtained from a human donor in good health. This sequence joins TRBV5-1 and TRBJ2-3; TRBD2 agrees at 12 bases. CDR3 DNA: TGCGCCAGCAGCTTGGCTTCTAGCGGGAGGGTCACAGATACGCAGTATTTT. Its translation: CASSLASSGRVTDTQYF.